A selection of T cell receptor beta chains follows, all from one sample in a study of T cell repertoires in cytomegalovirus infection. MiXCR, run by TCRdb on the reads, gives a single entry per CDR3 protein. The table shows 450,000 to 550,000 distinct CDR3 sequences, with roughly 42% occurring only once. No antigens are known for them. Sequencing used cultured PBMCs, obtained from culture after CMV antigen stimulation. Source of these receptors: a human donor in good health (CMV status not recorded). Some clones in this sample may be carry-over from other donors' samples. The CDR3 runs from the conserved cysteine through the conserved F or W. D genes are given only for firm matches. A clone size is listed for some rows: how often the clone was seen (once, few, many), or a class if it is expanded.

j_call clone_size v_call d_call cdr3_nt cdr3_aa
TRBJ2-5 few TRBV7-6 TRBD2 TGTGCCGTTCGGGGGGTGGAGACCCAGTACTTC CAVRGVETQYF
TRBJ2-3 once TRBV7-8 NA TGTGCCAGCAGCTCCTCTAGGCGGGAGCAGTATTTT CASSSSRREQYF
TRBJ2-3 NA TRBV5-1 TRBD1 TGCGCCAGCAGCGCGAGGACAGGGAAAACAGATACGCAGTATTTT CASSARTGKTDTQYF
TRBJ2-3 NA TRBV7-6 NA TGTGCCAGCAGCTCTGATGTTCTCGGCACAGATACGCAGTATTTT CASSSDVLGTDTQYF
TRBJ1-5 NA TRBV6-1 NA TGTGCCAGCAGGGGGACGGTTCTCCAGCATTTT CASRGTVLQHF
TRBJ2-1 few TRBV18 TRBD2 TGTGCCAGCTCACGGCCCCGGGACTATGATTATGAGCAGTTCTTC CASSRPRDYDYEQFF
TRBJ1-5 NA TRBV19 NA TGTGCCAGTAGTATAAGGGTGGATCAGCCCCAGCATTTT CASSIRVDQPQHF
TRBJ2-1 few TRBV7-6 NA TGTGCCAGCAGCTTATCCTTGGGGAACCCTCAGGGTTATGAGCAGTTCTTC CASSLSLGNPQGYEQFF
TRBJ2-5 NA TRBV11-1 NA TGTGCCAGCAGCCAACCGTACCAAGAGACCCAGTACTTC CASSQPYQETQYF
TRBJ2-7 few TRBV7-2 NA TGTGCCAGCAGCTCGGGGGTCTACGAGCAGTACTTC CASSSGVYEQYF
TRBJ1-2 NA TRBV2 NA TGTGCCAGCAGTGTGAGGACGGGATCTTATGGCTACACCTTC CASSVRTGSYGYTF
TRBJ1-1 many TRBV7-2 NA TGTGCCAGCAGCTTTTCTTTGAACACTGAAGCTTTCTTT CASSFSLNTEAFF
TRBJ2-7 many TRBV7-2 TRBD2 TGTGCCAGCAGCTTAGTAGCGGGGGATACCTACGAGCAGTACTTC CASSLVAGDTYEQYF
TRBJ2-5 NA TRBV20-1 NA TGCAGTGCTAGAGCTGCCTCCTACAGATACCAAGAGACCCAGTACTTC CSARAASYRYQETQYF
TRBJ2-3 NA TRBV6-2/TRBV6-3 NA TGTGCCAGCAGTTACGACCAGGGGTGGTATTTT CASSYDQGWYF
TRBJ1-1 NA TRBV7-2 NA TGTGCCAGCAGCTTAGGGCCAAAATATTGGGCTGAAGCTTTCTTT CASSLGPKYWAEAFF
TRBJ2-7 NA TRBV12-3/TRBV12-4 TRBD2 TGTGCCAGCAGTGGACTAGCGCAAGGCTTCGGGCAGTACTTC CASSGLAQGFGQYF
TRBJ2-1 few TRBV6-1 TRBD2 TGTGCCAGCAGTGAACGCACTAGCGGGAGGGACGAGCAGTTCTTC CASSERTSGRDEQFF
TRBJ2-3 NA TRBV20-1 NA TGCAGTGCTAGAGAGCCCCCTAGGTCAGATACGCAGTATTTT CSAREPPRSDTQYF
TRBJ2-7 NA TRBV2 TRBD1 TGTGCCAGCAGGGACAGGGTCTACGAGCAGTACTTC CASRDRVYEQYF
TRBJ2-6 many TRBV7-2 TRBD1 TGTGCCAGCAAACAGGGGTTTGGGGCCAACGTCCTGACTTTC CASKQGFGANVLTF
TRBJ2-7 few TRBV7-2 NA TGTGCCAGCAGCTTATCAGATGGGTCCTACGAGCAGTACTTC CASSLSDGSYEQYF
TRBJ2-7 few TRBV5-4 TRBD1 TGTGCCAGCAGCTTGGGGGACAGTACCTACGAGCAGTACTTC CASSLGDSTYEQYF
TRBJ1-2 NA TRBV7-6 TRBD1 TGTGCCAGCAGCCAAGACAGGGTGGCTGGCTACACCTTC CASSQDRVAGYTF
TRBJ1-1 NA TRBV7-3 TRBD1 TGTGCCAGCAGCTTAGGCAGGGGGCCCAAGAACACTGAAGCTTTCTTT CASSLGRGPKNTEAFF
TRBJ2-1 once TRBV7-2 NA TGTGCCAGCAGCTACCGGGACCCGAGCTCCTACAATGAGCAGTTCTTC CASSYRDPSSYNEQFF
TRBJ1-6 NA TRBV10-3 NA TGTGCCATCAGTGCCCGGACGGAGAATTCACCCCTCCACTTT CAISARTENSPLHF
TRBJ1-3 NA TRBV20-1 NA TGCAGTGCTACACCGACAACCTCTGGAAACACCATATATTTT CSATPTTSGNTIYF
TRBJ2-7 NA TRBV20-1 TRBD1 TGCAGTGCAGTAGACCGGACAGGGTTCGACGAGCAGTACTTC CSAVDRTGFDEQYF
TRBJ2-2 NA TRBV7-8 TRBD2 TGTGCCAGCAGTTCAAACCCGGGGGGGACCTTCGCGGAGACCGGGGAGCTGTTTTTT CASSSNPGGTFAETGELFF
TRBJ2-1 NA TRBV6-5 NA TGTGCCAGCAGTTATGGGCCCCACGGTGAGCAGTTCTTC CASSYGPHGEQFF